Listed below are T cell receptor beta chains from one sample, sequenced in a study of ipilimumab plus nivolumab after autologous stem cell transplantation. Assay: immunoSEQ multiplex PCR; the TCRdb copy retains only in-frame clones and omits some. The data hold about 9,500 clones, with around 70% observed a single time. The specimen comprised PBMCs, sampled in a trial of ipilimumab plus nivolumab as post-transplant consolidation. These receptors originate from a female donor with multiple myeloma. CDR3s include the opening cysteine and the closing phenylalanine or tryptophan. A D gene is named only where the DNA matches it firmly. A clone size is listed for some rows: how often the clone was seen (once, few, many), or a class if it is expanded.

d_gene: .; v_gene: TRBV2; abundance: few; j_gene: TRBJ2-7; CDR3aa: CASSEISYEQYF; CDR3nt: TGTGCCAGCAGTGAAATTTCCTACGAGCAGTACTTC
d_gene: TRBD1; v_gene: TRBV4-1; abundance: large; j_gene: TRBJ2-2; CDR3aa: CASSQVHGGRGPTGELFF; CDR3nt: TGCGCCAGCAGCCAAGTCCACGGGGGCAGGGGGCCCACCGGGGAGCTGTTTTTT
d_gene: .; v_gene: TRBV6-6; abundance: .; j_gene: TRBJ1-6; CDR3aa: CASIGTDSSYNSPLHF; CDR3nt: TGTGCCAGCATAGGGACGGACAGCTCCTATAATTCACCCCTCCACTTT
d_gene: TRBD1; v_gene: TRBV19; abundance: once; j_gene: TRBJ2-7; CDR3aa: CASSTPGQGASYEQYF; CDR3nt: TGTGCCAGTAGTACCCCGGGACAGGGGGCGAGCTACGAGCAGTACTTC
d_gene: TRBD1; v_gene: TRBV28; abundance: few; j_gene: TRBJ2-7; CDR3aa: CASRNTGTAYEQYF; CDR3nt: TGTGCCAGCAGAAACACCGGGACAGCGTACGAGCAGTACTTC
d_gene: TRBD1; v_gene: TRBV28; abundance: .; j_gene: TRBJ1-4; CDR3aa: CASSFRTGLNEKLFF; CDR3nt: TGTGCCAGCAGTTTCAGGACAGGCCTTAATGAAAAACTGTTTTTT
d_gene: .; v_gene: TRBV7-9; abundance: .; j_gene: TRBJ2-3; CDR3aa: CASSPLKALSTDTQYF; CDR3nt: TGTGCCAGCAGCCCGCTCAAGGCCCTTTCCACAGATACGCAGTATTTT
d_gene: TRBD2; v_gene: TRBV5-3; abundance: .; j_gene: TRBJ2-1; CDR3aa: CASSPGTIQFF; CDR3nt: TGTGCCAGCAGCCCCGGGACTATCCAGTTCTTC
d_gene: .; v_gene: TRBV6-5; abundance: few; j_gene: TRBJ1-1; CDR3aa: CASSYLGEAFF; CDR3nt: TGTGCCAGCAGTTACCTGGGTGAAGCTTTCTTT
d_gene: .; v_gene: TRBV7-9; abundance: .; j_gene: TRBJ1-1; CDR3aa: CASSLFLGDMNTEAFF; CDR3nt: TGTGCCAGCAGCTTATTTTTAGGGGACATGAACACTGAAGCTTTCTTT
d_gene: .; v_gene: TRBV11-2; abundance: .; j_gene: TRBJ1-1; CDR3aa: CASSFSDWINTEAFF; CDR3nt: TGTGCCAGCAGCTTTTCAGACTGGATAAACACTGAAGCTTTCTTT
d_gene: .; v_gene: TRBV27; abundance: few; j_gene: TRBJ1-5; CDR3aa: CASSFGSSNQPQHF; CDR3nt: TGTGCCAGCAGTTTCGGCAGTAGCAATCAGCCCCAGCATTTT
d_gene: .; v_gene: TRBV7-8; abundance: .; j_gene: TRBJ2-7; CDR3aa: CASSLRPASYEQYF; CDR3nt: TGTGCCAGCAGCTTAAGGCCCGCGTCCTACGAGCAGTACTTC
d_gene: .; v_gene: TRBV27; abundance: once; j_gene: TRBJ2-1; CDR3aa: CASRRGGGAGREQFF; CDR3nt: TGTGCCAGCCGCCGCGGGGGCGGGGCCGGGCGGGAGCAGTTCTTC
d_gene: TRBD2; v_gene: TRBV7-8; abundance: few; j_gene: TRBJ2-1; CDR3aa: CASSTLAGGPIYEQFF; CDR3nt: TGTGCCAGCAGCACCCTAGCGGGAGGGCCTATATATGAGCAGTTCTTC
d_gene: TRBD2; v_gene: TRBV4-1; abundance: few; j_gene: TRBJ2-3; CDR3aa: CASSLWEGRFTDTQYF; CDR3nt: TGCGCCAGCAGCCTCTGGGAGGGGAGATTTACAGATACGCAGTATTTT
d_gene: .; v_gene: TRBV28; abundance: .; j_gene: TRBJ2-7; CDR3aa: CASSQAYEQYF; CDR3nt: TGTGCCAGCAGTCAGGCCTACGAGCAGTACTTC
d_gene: TRBD2; v_gene: TRBV11-1; abundance: few; j_gene: TRBJ2-5; CDR3aa: CASSRIGSGGGETQYF; CDR3nt: TGTGCCAGCTCCCGCATCGGTTCGGGAGGTGGGGAGACCCAGTACTTC
d_gene: .; v_gene: TRBV4-3; abundance: .; j_gene: TRBJ2-2; CDR3aa: CASSQEDRPPGELFF; CDR3nt: TGCGCCAGCAGCCAGGAGGACAGACCCCCCGGGGAGCTGTTTTTT
d_gene: .; v_gene: TRBV2; abundance: .; j_gene: TRBJ1-3; CDR3aa: CASQDRKTRNTIYF; CDR3nt: TGTGCCAGCCAAGACAGGAAAACACGAAACACCATATATTTT
d_gene: .; v_gene: TRBV9; abundance: once; j_gene: TRBJ2-4; CDR3aa: CASSVGRSTKNIQYF; CDR3nt: TGTGCCAGCAGCGTAGGCCGATCCACCAAAAACATTCAGTACTTC
d_gene: TRBD1; v_gene: TRBV6-5; abundance: .; j_gene: TRBJ1-2; CDR3aa: CAYQSTGEIYGYTF; CDR3nt: TGTGCCTACCAGTCAACAGGGGAAATCTATGGCTACACCTTC
d_gene: .; v_gene: TRBV2; abundance: .; j_gene: TRBJ2-5; CDR3aa: CASSEWLGEETQYF; CDR3nt: TGTGCCAGCAGTGAATGGCTAGGAGAAGAGACCCAGTACTTC
d_gene: .; v_gene: TRBV7-3; abundance: .; j_gene: TRBJ2-7; CDR3aa: CASSLEGGGYEQYF; CDR3nt: TGTGCCAGCAGCTTAGAGGGAGGTGGCTACGAGCAGTACTTC
d_gene: TRBD2; v_gene: TRBV6-6; abundance: .; j_gene: TRBJ2-7; CDR3aa: CASSYSGLAGGAEYF; CDR3nt: TGTGCCAGCAGTTACTCCGGACTAGCGGGAGGAGCCGAGTACTTC
d_gene: TRBD1; v_gene: TRBV5-6; abundance: .; j_gene: TRBJ2-1; CDR3aa: CASSRTRDSYYNEQFF; CDR3nt: TGTGCCAGCAGCCGCACCCGGGACAGTTACTACAATGAGCAGTTCTTC
d_gene: .; v_gene: TRBV19; abundance: .; j_gene: TRBJ1-1; CDR3aa: CASSIVRGLRGNTEAFF; CDR3nt: TGTGCCAGTAGTATAGTTCGTGGATTAAGAGGGAACACTGAAGCTTTCTTT
d_gene: .; v_gene: TRBV2; abundance: .; j_gene: TRBJ1-2; CDR3aa: CASSHLYKTYGYTF; CDR3nt: TGTGCCAGCAGTCACCTGTATAAGACCTATGGCTACACCTTC
d_gene: .; v_gene: TRBV19; abundance: .; j_gene: TRBJ1-4; CDR3aa: CASSIFNRGGKLFF; CDR3nt: TGTGCCAGTAGTATCTTCAATCGAGGGGGAAAACTGTTTTTT
d_gene: .; v_gene: TRBV27; abundance: .; j_gene: TRBJ2-7; CDR3aa: CASSLPSYEQYF; CDR3nt: TGTGCCAGCAGTTTACCTTCCTACGAGCAGTACTTC
d_gene: TRBD2; v_gene: TRBV29-1; abundance: .; j_gene: TRBJ2-1; CDR3aa: CSVEDRREPYNEQFF; CDR3nt: TGCAGCGTTGAAGATCGGCGGGAGCCCTACAATGAGCAGTTCTTC
d_gene: .; v_gene: TRBV28; abundance: .; j_gene: TRBJ1-2; CDR3aa: CASSLGQLPNYGYTF; CDR3nt: TGTGCCAGCAGTTTAGGGCAGCTTCCCAACTATGGCTACACCTTC